This T cell receptor (beta chain) was captured by sequencing in a study of blood T cell repertoires in COVID-19 (dated by TCRdb to about 2020). Regarding the research as a whole: The collaborator samples originated in the United States, Italy and Spain and spanned the acute and convalescent phases of COVID-19. The material from the prospective study consisted of cDNA or gDNA derived from T cells, B-cell-depleted T cells, or PBMCs. Deeply sampled blood TCRbeta repertoires from subjects exposed to, actively infected with, or recovered from COVID-19 were included in the dataset. The repertoires were released in a freely available public database meant as a resource for research on the immune response to SARS-CoV-2. The samples were drawn from the first 160 participants of the ongoing ImmuneRACE study and from some 1,300 subjects provided by 6 global collaborators. A de-identified subject ID, COVID-19 status, age in years and sex were almost always included in the sample metadata. HLA class I and class II types, where available, came from metadata supplied by the sample provider rather than from assay-based typing. Findings and caveats that apply to the study as a whole: The amount of clinical and demographic metadata varied by source and participant and was provided uncurated.

CDR3 length: 16 amino acids, cysteine to phenylalanine. Just CDR3 DNA is preserved here, 48 bases in frame from base 1. The CDR1 and CDR2 encoded by the germline V gene are MNHEY and SVGEGT. The junction shows trimming of 2 bases on V and 7 bases on J, and the gene matches do not reach 7 bases of it. This clone was observed a handful of times. Its antigen specificity is not known. No clone much larger than this one lies a single base away; base qualities are absent. TCRbeta CDR3 regions were amplified from genomic DNA using the immunoSEQ Assay, a bias-controlled multiplex PCR. From the authors' description of their analysis: Within the assay, amplification of reference gene primers was used to estimate how many nucleated cells each sample contained. To quantify the absolute abundance of each unique TCRbeta CDR3 rearrangement, sequence reads were collapsed and filtered. Productive Simpson clonality was computed per sample as the square root of Simpson's diversity index over productive rearrangements. Sourced from immuneACCESS, this table was stored by TCRdb with only in-frame sequences that have V and J called. A share of the clones is absent; for the studies checked, an unresolved V gene accounts for under half, and the remainder has no known explanation. The DNA was the basis for D and trimming; V, J and clone size are from that table. This sample comprises about 100,000 clones, around three quarters of them detected only once. The ten largest clonotypes hold 8.7% of the sample.

Another Seattle source contributed samples from volunteer blood donors who had recovered from COVID-19. The collaborating institutions used their own protocols to collect whole blood in K2EDTA tubes. For TCRbeta analysis, collaborators shipped samples as frozen whole blood, isolated PBMCs, or DNA extracted from either of those sample types. The sequence was obtained from a man aged 50-59 years who had recovered from COVID-19. This receptor chain uses TRBV6-2 or TRBV6-3 and TRBJ2-7; the central 14 bases match TRBD2. The source material was peripheral blood. The nucleotide sequence is given as TGTGCCAGCAGTTACACCGGACTAGCGGGAGGAGGAGAGCAGTACTTC. Its product reads: CASSYTGLAGGGEQYF.